Below are 7 T cell receptor beta chains sequenced from a single sample in a study of CD8 T cells in Susac syndrome. RNA totalling 0.5 to 1 ug underwent reverse transcription with random hexamers. TCRdb processed the immunoSEQ multiplex PCR reads anew with MiXCR; each CDR3 protein has one entry. The sample has approximately 130,000 distinct CDR3 sequences, approximately 90% seen once. The sequenced material came from CD8+ T cells from PBMCs. The source of these receptors is a human donor with multiple sclerosis.

The V gene is TRBV5-6, the J gene TRBJ2-6; D perhaps matches TRBD2 (6 bases). Trimming pared 4 bases from V and 0 bases from J, leaving 11 bases between. The V gene's germline CDR1 is SGHDT and CDR2 YYEEEE. The CDR3 is 16 residues long. CDR3: CASSRLDSSGANVLTF. The CDR3 nucleotides are TGTGCCAGCAGCCGACTAGACAGCTCTGGGGCCAACGTCCTGACTTTC.

The chain employs TRBV12-3 or TRBV12-4 and TRBJ2-7; TRBD2 matches at 7 bases. Trimming cost V 5 bases and J 6 bases; bases outside gene matches: 10. The CDR3 has 14 residues. The CDR3 DNA follows: TGTGCCAGCAGTCAAACCGGGACTACAAGCGAGCAGTACTTC. It yields the protein CASSQTGTTSEQYF.

The V call is TRBV29-1, the J call TRBJ2-2; D not certain. CDR1 and CDR2 from the germline V gene are SQVTM and ANQGSEA. The CDR3 is made up of 12 amino acids. V lost 2 bases and J lost 7, with 8 bases in between. The CDR3 reads CSVEQASGELFF. The DNA for the CDR3 is TGCAGCGTTGAACAGGCCAGCGGGGAGCTGTTTTTT.

This chain links TRBV27 with TRBJ2-5; unclear D gene. The V and J ends lost 2 bases and 7 bases respectively, with 14 bases between them. Germline V gives CDR1 MNHEY, CDR2 SMNVEV (reference sequence). The CDR3 runs 14 residues. The CDR3 DNA reads TGTGCCAGCAGTTTAAGTCCCCGGGTCGGGACCCAGTACTTC. The encoded protein is CASSLSPRVGTQYF.

The chain combines TRBV20-1 with TRBJ2-1, with 11 nucleotides matching TRBD2. This CDR3 contains 17 residues. V lost 3 bases, J lost 5 bases, and 12 bases stayed unmatched. Per the germline V gene, CDR1 is DFQATT and CDR2 is SNEGSKA (reference sequence). The CDR3 spells CSASGGLAATLHNEQFF. The CDR3 region has the DNA TGCAGTGCTAGTGGGGGACTAGCGGCAACCTTGCACAATGAGCAGTTCTTC.

The V gene is TRBV12-5, the J gene TRBJ1-2; D not resolved. The CDR3 totals 11 residues. V lost 3 bases, J lost 8 bases, and 7 bases lay in between. Germline CDR1 is LGHNT and CDR2 is FRNRAP. The CDR3 region is CASGFSRGYTF. The CDR3 DNA reads as TGTGCTAGTGGTTTTAGTCGGGGCTACACCTTC.

This clonotype appeared a few times. The chain joins TRBV13 to TRBJ2-7; D is possibly TRBD1 (5 bases). Trimming pared 9 bases from V and 5 bases from J, leaving 17 bases between. The CDR3 is made up of 13 amino acids. Germline assignment: CDR1 PRHDT and CDR2 FYEKMQ (reference sequence). The DNA for the CDR3 is TGTGCCAGTTCCTTGGGCATAGGGGACGAGCAGTACTTC. It yields the protein CASSLGIGDEQYF.